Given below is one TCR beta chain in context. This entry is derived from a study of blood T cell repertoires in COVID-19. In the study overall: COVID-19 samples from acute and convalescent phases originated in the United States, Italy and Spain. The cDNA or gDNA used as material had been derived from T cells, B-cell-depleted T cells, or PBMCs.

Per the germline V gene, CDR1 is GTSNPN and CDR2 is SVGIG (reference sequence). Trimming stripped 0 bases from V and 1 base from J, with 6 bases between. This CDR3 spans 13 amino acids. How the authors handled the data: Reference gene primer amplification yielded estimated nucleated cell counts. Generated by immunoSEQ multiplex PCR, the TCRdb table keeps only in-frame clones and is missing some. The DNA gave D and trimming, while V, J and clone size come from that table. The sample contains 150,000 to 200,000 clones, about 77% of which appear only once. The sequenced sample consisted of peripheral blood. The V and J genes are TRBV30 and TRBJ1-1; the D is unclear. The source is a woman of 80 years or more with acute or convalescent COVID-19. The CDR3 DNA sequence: TGTGCCTGGAGTGTAGCCGAGAACACTGAAGCTTTCTTT. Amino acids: CAWSVAENTEAFF.